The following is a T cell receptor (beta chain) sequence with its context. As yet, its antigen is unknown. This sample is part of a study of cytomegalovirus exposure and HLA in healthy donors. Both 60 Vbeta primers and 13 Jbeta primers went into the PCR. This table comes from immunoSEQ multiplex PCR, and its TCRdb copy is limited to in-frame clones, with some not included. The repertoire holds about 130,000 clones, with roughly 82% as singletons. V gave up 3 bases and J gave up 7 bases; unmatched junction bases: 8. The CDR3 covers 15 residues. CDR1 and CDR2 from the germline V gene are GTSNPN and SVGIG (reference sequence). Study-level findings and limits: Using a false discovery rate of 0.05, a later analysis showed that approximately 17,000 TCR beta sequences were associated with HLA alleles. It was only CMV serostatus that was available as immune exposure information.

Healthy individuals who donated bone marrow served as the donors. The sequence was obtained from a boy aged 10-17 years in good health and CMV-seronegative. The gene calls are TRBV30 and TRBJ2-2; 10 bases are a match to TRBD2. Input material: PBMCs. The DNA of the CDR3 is TGTGCCTGGAGCGTCGGACTAGCGGACGGCGGGGAGCTGTTTTTT. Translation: CAWSVGLADGGELFF.